The 19 T cell receptor beta chains presented below share a single source sample, sequenced in a study of T cell clonotyping in hematopoietic cell transplantation (dated by TCRdb to the early 2020s). Per the publication, the time point label means: 100 days after allo-HCT. The library was obtained by the immunoSEQ multiplex PCR assay. In TCRdb, the immuneACCESS table is reduced to in-frame sequences with V and J assigned. These tables do not hold every clone; where another copy was compared, an unresolved V gene accounts for under half, and the others remain unexplained. Recorded for this sample are roughly 5,000 clones; around 76% of them occurred a single time. The leading ten clones occupy 20% to 25% of the sample. The sample in question was peripheral blood mononuclear cells, obtained 100 days after allogeneic stem cell transplant. These receptors all stem from a male patient aged 55 to 70 who had an allogeneic stem cell transplant, so T cells may come from the graft donor. Some clones in this sample may be carry-over from other donors' samples.

A single count supports this clone. This chain uses TRBV7-2 with TRBJ1-1; a weak D match, TRBD1 (6 bases). CDR3 length equals 12 residues. V was clipped by 0 bases and J by 10 bases, with 9 bases between them. Germline V lookup: CDR1 SGHTA, CDR2 FQGNSA. The CDR3 DNA reads TGTGCCAGCAGCTTAGCGGGGGGCACAGCTTTCTTT. The encoded protein is CASSLAGGTAFF.

This rearrangement joins TRBV6-5 to TRBJ2-3, with 10 bases lining up with TRBD1. The CDR3 has 12 residues. Germline CDR1 MNHEY, CDR2 SVGAGI. With V trimmed by 2 bases and J by 14 bases, 4 bases remained unmatched. CDR3 loop: CASSYTGQGVYF. As DNA, the CDR3 is TGTGCCAGCAGTTACACTGGACAGGGGGTGTATTTT.

The chain uses TRBV19 and TRBJ2-1; TRBD2 agrees at 9 bases. This CDR3 has 15 amino acids. Unmatched junction bases numbered 8, after V lost 3 bases and J lost 8 bases. Germline V gene data show CDR1 as LNHDA and CDR2 as SQIVND (reference sequence). CDR3 coding DNA: TGTGCCAGTAGTATCCAAGCGGGAGGAATATATGAGCAGTTCTTC. Translated, it gives CASSIQAGGIYEQFF.

V is TRBV19 and J is TRBJ2-2; 14 bases line up with TRBD2. CDR1 is LNHDA, CDR2 SQIVND, per germline (reference sequence). The length of the CDR3 is 16 residues. Trimming removed 9 bases from V and 5 bases from J; junction bases left unmatched: 8. CDR3 DNA: TGTGCCAGCAAGACTAGCGGGAGGGTACAGACCGGGGAGCTGTTTTTT. It encodes CASKTSGRVQTGELFF.

This chain links TRBV10-3 with TRBJ1-1; D not resolved. Between the trimmed V and J ends, which lost 2 bases and 0 bases, there was a span of 25 bases. The CDR3 totals 20 residues. Germline CDR1 ENHRY, CDR2 SYGVKD. CDR3 DNA sequence: TGTGCCATCAGTGAGAGCGACCCCGTCCTCATGGGCCTCATGAACACTGAAGCTTTCTTT. Its translation is CAISESDPVLMGLMNTEAFF.

The chain is built from TRBV10-3 and TRBJ2-7; unclear D gene. The germline V gene encodes CDR1 ENHRY and CDR2 SYGVKD. The CDR3 extends over 12 amino acids. The V and J ends lost 2 bases and 9 bases respectively, with 11 bases between them. CDR3 residues: CAISEVAGLQYF. The CDR3 DNA reads as TGTGCCATCAGTGAGGTAGCTGGGCTGCAGTACTTC.

This clone has just one count. The gene calls are TRBV30 and TRBJ2-2; maybe TRBD2 (5 bases). The length of the CDR3 is 12 residues. The germline gives CDR1 GTSNPN, CDR2 SVGIG (reference sequence). The germline V and J ends were trimmed by 1 base and 6 bases, with 6 bases remaining between them. The DNA for the CDR3 is TGTGCCTGGAGTGCGGGGTCCGGGGAGCTGTTTTTT. It encodes CAWSAGSGELFF.

V usage is TRBV7-2 and J usage is TRBJ2-1, with D hard to call. The CDR3 loop spans 15 amino acids. The germline V gene encodes CDR1 SGHTA and CDR2 FQGNSA. Trimming removed 1 base from V and 6 bases from J, with 13 bases in between. The CDR3 coding sequence is TGTGCCAGCAGCTTAGGGACCCCTCAAGGCAATGAGCAGTTCTTC. This codes for CASSLGTPQGNEQFF.

The chain links TRBV29-1 to TRBJ2-2; D unresolved. The CDR3 has 13 residues. V shed 6 bases and J shed 0 bases, with 8 bases lying between them. Germline CDR1 SQVTM, CDR2 ANQGSEA. The CDR3 DNA follows: TGCAGCGTACACCCCGCGAACACCGGGGAGCTGTTTTTT. Translated, it gives CSVHPANTGELFF.

The rearrangement joins TRBV2 to TRBJ2-4; D unclear. This CDR3 has 13 residues. Trimming stripped 3 bases from V and 15 bases from J, with 18 bases between. Per germline, CDR1 SNHLY and CDR2 FYNNEI. Here the CDR3 reads CASSDGATMSLYF. The CDR3 nucleotides read TGTGCCAGCAGTGATGGAGCGACCATGAGTCTGTACTTC.

The chain employs TRBV4-1 and TRBJ2-4; D call uncertain. Trimming shortened V by 2 bases and J by 2 bases, and 7 bases separated the two germline ends. CDR1 and CDR2 from the germline V gene are MGHRA and YSYEKL. The CDR3 length is 14 residues. The CDR3 DNA reads as TGCGCCAGCAGCCAAACAGCTTCCAAAAACATTCAGTACTTC. It translates to CASSQTASKNIQYF.

DNA of the CDR3: TGTGCCAGCAGCTTAGACACAGATACGCAGTATTTT. Translation gives CASSLDTDTQYF. The chain uses TRBV7-2 and TRBJ2-3; no clear D. The germline V gene has CDR1 SGHTA and CDR2 FQGNSA. The CDR3 is 12 residues long. With 1 base removed from V and 2 bases from J, the gap between germline ends came to 1 base.

V and J are TRBV15 and TRBJ2-2; tentative D call: TRBD1 (5 bases). V was clipped by 8 bases and J by 6 bases, with 13 bases between them. The CDR3 contains 13 residues. Germline CDR1 and CDR2: LNHNV and YYDKDF (reference sequence). CDR3 residues: CATEDQGAGELFF. CDR3 sequence (DNA): TGTGCCACCGAAGACCAAGGGGCCGGGGAGCTGTTTTTT.

About this clone itself: Mismatch with germline at one junction end may stem from a read error. The V and J genes are TRBV7-9 and TRBJ1-3; D gene unclear. This CDR3 is 13 amino acids long. The germline V gene encodes CDR1 SEHNR and CDR2 FQNEAQ (reference sequence). CDR3 bases: TGTGCCAGCAGCTTAGATTCTGGAGACACCATATATTTT. Amino acid sequence: CASSLDSGDTIYF.

This clone is a singleton in its sample. This sequence joins TRBV30 and TRBJ1-3; D not certain. V gave up 2 bases and J gave up 1 base, with 6 bases separating them. Germline-derived CDR1 and CDR2 are GTSNPN and SVGIG (reference sequence). This CDR3 contains 13 residues. The CDR3 DNA reads TGTGCCTGGAGTCCTCATTCTGGAAACACCATATATTTT. This translates into CAWSPHSGNTIYF.

The chain employs TRBV6-4 and TRBJ2-1; D possibly corresponds to TRBD1 (5 bases). This CDR3 is built from 15 residues. V was trimmed by 0 bases and J by 9 bases, leaving 15 bases between them. CDR1 MRHNA and CDR2 SNTAGT come from the germline V gene. CDR3 sequence: CASSDSWAGLSEQFF. The CDR3 DNA follows: TGTGCCAGCAGTGACTCGTGGGCAGGGCTTAGTGAGCAGTTCTTC.

The chain is built from TRBV19 and TRBJ2-1; D gene uncertain. This CDR3 region has 11 residues. V shed 7 bases and J shed 3 bases, with 4 bases lying between them. Germline V gives CDR1 LNHDA, CDR2 SQIVND (reference sequence). The CDR3, as DNA: TGTGCCAGTACCGGCTACAATGAGCAGTTCTTC. Its protein is CASTGYNEQFF.

V and J are TRBV5-6 and TRBJ1-2; D is unresolved. The CDR3 consists of 13 residues. V was trimmed by 6 bases and J by 8 bases, leaving 17 bases between them. Germline CDR1 and CDR2: SGHDT and YYEEEE. The CDR3, as DNA: TGTGCCAGCACCCCCTCGATAGGAGTAGGCTACACCTTC. Its translation: CASTPSIGVGYTF. Full variable domain (missing parts from reference TRBV5-6 and TRBJ1-2): DAGVTQSPTHLIKTRGQQVTLRCSPKSGHDTVSWYQQALGQGPQFIFQYYEEEERQRGNFPDRFSGHQFPNYSSELNVNALLLGDSALYLCASTPSIGVGYTFGSGTRLTVV.

In this sample, this clone turned up once. This chain connects TRBV21-1 to TRBJ1-5. TRBV21-1 is labeled a pseudogene. CDR3 length equals 15 residues. CDR3 DNA: TGTGCCAGCAGCAAAGTGCCCTGGAGCAATCAGCCCCAGCATTTT. The encoded protein is CASSKVPWSNQPQHF.